This T cell receptor beta chain was retrieved from a study of blood T cell repertoires in COVID-19. Clinical histories supplied by participants themselves formed the basis of cohort assignment. Using immunoSEQ multiplex PCR, the repertoire was profiled, and TCRdb retains in-frame clones only, with some absent. The sample holds fewer than 500,000 clones, 80% to 90% seen once. CDR1 is SGHDT and CDR2 is YYEEEE in the germline V gene. CDR3 length: 14 residues. Trimming removed 7 bases from V and 1 base from J, with 15 bases in between. The J gene is TRBJ2-7, the V gene TRBV5-6, with a possible D match to TRBD2 (6 bases). What was sequenced was PBMCs or T cells enriched from blood (not recorded which). The sequence came from a man aged 25 to 40 who had recovered from COVID-19. CDR3 in DNA: TGTGCCAGCGCGTGGCGGGACGGATCCTACGAGCAGTACTTC. Translating it yields CASAWRDGSYEQYF.